This entry lists 23 T cell receptor beta chains sequenced from one sample in a study of shared clonotypes between healthy human individuals (dated by TCRdb to about 2020). The library was obtained by the immunoSEQ multiplex PCR assay. In its TCRdb copy, this immuneACCESS table keeps in-frame sequences only and misses some clones. Where compared with another copy, unresolved V genes explain less than half of these, and the others have no known cause. The sample records over 950,000 clones, roughly 80% of which are singletons. The ten largest clonotypes hold about 0.94% of the sample. Sequenced input: memory CD4+ T cells from PBMCs. The cell subset or site tag for this specimen amounts to: CD45RA-negative fraction. The source of these receptors is a man between 18 and 35 years old in good health. Some clones in this sample may be carry-over from other donors' samples.

The chain joins TRBV7-2 to TRBJ1-5; D uncertain. The CDR3 consists of 15 residues. The germline V gene has CDR1 SGHTA and CDR2 FQGNSA. Trimming shortened V by 3 bases and J by 1 base, and 10 bases separated the two germline ends. DNA of the CDR3: TGTGCCAGCAGCTTCCAAAGAGGGAGCAATCAGCCCCAGCATTTT. It is translated as CASSFQRGSNQPQHF.

The V gene is TRBV5-1, the J gene TRBJ2-7; the match to TRBD2 covers 9 bases. With V trimmed by 1 base and J by 5 bases, 1 base remained unmatched. This CDR3 has 13 amino acids. CDR1 is SGHRS, CDR2 YFSETQ, per germline. The CDR3, as DNA: TGCGCCAGCAGCTTGAGCGGGAGGAACGAGCAGTACTTC. Its translation is CASSLSGRNEQYF.

The chain uses TRBV27 and TRBJ2-7; D is tentatively TRBD1 or TRBD2 (7 bases each). Trimming stripped 5 bases from V and 9 bases from J, with 20 bases between. From germline, CDR1 is MNHEY and CDR2 SMNVEV (reference sequence). The CDR3 totals 14 residues. The CDR3 nucleotides are TGTGCCAGCAGTGAGGGGGGGACAGCCCTCAGGCAGTACTTC. Translating gives CASSEGGTALRQYF.

The chain recombines TRBV28 with TRBJ1-5; D possibly corresponds to TRBD1 (6 bases). The CDR3 contains 15 residues. V lost 2 bases and J 6 bases, leaving 14 bases between the germline ends. CDR1 is MDHEN and CDR2 is SYDVKM in the germline V gene. The CDR3 loop reads CASSLGGEGVQPQHF. CDR3 coding DNA: TGTGCCAGCAGTTTAGGGGGCGAGGGTGTTCAGCCCCAGCATTTT.

The rearrangement joins TRBV6-4 to TRBJ2-3; 8 positions agree with TRBD1. Trimming removed 0 bases from V and 3 bases from J; junction bases left unmatched: 5. The CDR3 covers 16 residues. The germline V gene has CDR1 MRHNA and CDR2 SNTAGT. Here the CDR3 reads CASSDSGRGQTDTQYF. The CDR3 DNA sequence: TGTGCCAGCAGTGACTCAGGCAGGGGGCAGACAGATACGCAGTATTTT.

This clone was counted a single time. The chain links TRBV5-1 to TRBJ2-3, with D perhaps matching TRBD2 (5 bases). V was trimmed by 0 bases and J by 4 bases, leaving 18 bases between them. The CDR3 loop spans 17 amino acids. Germline V gene lookup returns CDR1 SGHRS and CDR2 YFSETQ. CDR3 amino acids: CASSLAAFHGIPDTQYF. In DNA form, the CDR3 reads TGCGCCAGCAGCTTGGCCGCGTTTCACGGGATCCCAGATACGCAGTATTTT.

The J gene is TRBJ2-2, the V gene TRBV6-1; D perhaps matches TRBD2 (5 bases). The CDR3 spans 14 residues. Germline V gene data show CDR1 as MNHNS and CDR2 as SASEGT. V lost 3 bases and J lost 6, with 11 bases in between. DNA for the CDR3: TGTGCCAGCAGTGAGCCGGGATTTTCCGGGGAGCTGTTTTTT. Translated: CASSEPGFSGELFF.

This chain uses TRBV19 with TRBJ2-1, with 11 bases matching TRBD2. The CDR3 runs to 14 residues. Germline trimming cut 7 bases from V and 4 bases from J; bases unmatched to any gene: 3. Germline CDR1 is LNHDA and CDR2 is SQIVND (reference sequence). The CDR3 sequence: CASTTSGGYNEQFF. The DNA of the CDR3 is TGTGCCAGTACCACTAGCGGGGGTTACAATGAGCAGTTCTTC.

The CDR3 DNA follows: TGTGCCAGCAGCCCCCTTGCGGGGTCCTCTGGAAACACCATATATTTT. It codes for CASSPLAGSSGNTIYF. The chain carries TRBV7-8 and TRBJ1-3; no firm D call. Trimming stripped 5 bases from V and 0 bases from J, with 14 bases between. CDR3 length: 16 amino acids. Germline CDR1 is SGHVS and CDR2 is FQNEAQ.

This chain uses TRBV2 with TRBJ1-5; D unclear. The CDR3 runs 14 residues. V gave up 4 bases and J gave up 6 bases, with 13 bases separating them. Germline CDR1 and CDR2: SNHLY and FYNNEI. DNA of the CDR3: TGTGCCAGCAGTGTCACCACAGCGCGTCAGCCCCAGCATTTT. Protein: CASSVTTARQPQHF.

The chain links TRBV25-1 to TRBJ1-1; 7 bases match TRBD1. V lost 8 bases and J lost 2; bases outside the gene matches: 5. This CDR3 has 13 amino acids. Germline-derived CDR1 and CDR2 are MGHDK and SYGVNS. CDR3 residues: CASFGTANTEAFF. As DNA, the CDR3 is TGTGCCAGCTTCGGGACAGCTAACACTGAAGCTTTCTTT.

The chain is built from TRBV28 and TRBJ1-3; D is unresolved. The length of the CDR3 is 14 residues. Germline lookup yields CDR1 MDHEN and CDR2 SYDVKM. Trimming cost V 2 bases and J 0 bases, with 5 bases left between them. The CDR3 DNA follows: TGTGCCAGCAGTTTACTGCTCTCTGGAAACACCATATATTTT. Amino acids: CASSLLLSGNTIYF.

Comments on this clone: Other DNA sequences in the sample encode the same CDR3. This rearrangement joins TRBV18 to TRBJ1-2; D not certain. V dropped 2 bases and J dropped 0 bases, with 7 bases sitting between them. The V gene's germline CDR1 is KGHSH and CDR2 LQKENI. The CDR3 contains 14 residues. The CDR3 nucleotides read TGTGCCAGCTCACCAGGCGGACCTAACTATGGCTACACCTTC. This gives the protein CASSPGGPNYGYTF.

The chain combines TRBV28 with TRBJ1-1; D unresolved. Trimming removed 8 bases at V and 5 bases at J, with 15 bases between. The CDR3 is 13 residues long. The germline CDR1 and CDR2 sequences are MDHEN and SYDVKM. The CDR3 sequence is CASGSPPGTEAFF. The CDR3 nucleotides are TGTGCCAGCGGAAGCCCCCCGGGGACTGAAGCTTTCTTT.

This clone has only a few counts. The V gene is TRBV27, the J gene TRBJ2-7; D gene uncertain. Between the trimmed V and J ends, which lost 2 bases and 7 bases, there was a span of 15 bases. Germline lookup yields CDR1 MNHEY and CDR2 SMNVEV (reference sequence). CDR3 length: 14 amino acids. CDR3 amino acids: CASSLVRTYGEQYF. The CDR3 DNA reads as TGTGCCAGCAGTTTAGTCAGAACCTACGGAGAGCAGTACTTC.

This chain joins TRBV11-2 and TRBJ2-2, with D tentatively TRBD1 (6 bases). The germline CDR1 and CDR2 sequences are SGHAT and FQNNGV. This CDR3 spans 13 amino acids. Trimming left V 5 bases short and J 6 bases short, with 10 bases between. This CDR3 reads CASSTQGAGELFF. Here the CDR3 DNA reads TGTGCCAGCAGCACACAGGGCGCCGGGGAGCTGTTTTTT.

Ten or more counts support this clone. The chain links TRBV2 to TRBJ1-2; 9 nucleotides align to TRBD1. The V gene's germline CDR1 is SNHLY and CDR2 FYNNEI. J lost 0 bases, V lost 4 bases, and 3 bases had no gene match. The CDR3 is made up of 15 amino acids. CDR3 DNA sequence: TGTGCCAGCAGTGGGGGACAGGGCGCTAACTATGGCTACACCTTC. As protein: CASSGGQGANYGYTF.

The chain has TRBV19 and TRBJ2-2; 10 positions agree with TRBD1. The junction had 13 bases not matched to a gene; V was cut back by 8 bases and J by 1 base. CDR1 and CDR2 (germline): LNHDA, SQIVND (reference sequence). The CDR3 contains 18 residues. The CDR3 DNA sequence: TGTGCCAGTTCTCCGGGACAGGGGTTTTTTTTGAACACCGGGGAGCTGTTTTTT. This gives the protein CASSPGQGFFLNTGELFF.

V gene TRBV2 combines with J gene TRBJ2-7; weak D call: TRBD1 (5 bases). The V end was cut by 5 bases, the J end by 1 base, with 12 bases between. CDR1 and CDR2 from the germline V gene are SNHLY and FYNNEI. This CDR3 spans 14 amino acids. The CDR3 region is CASSKVTGSYEQYF. CDR3 DNA sequence: TGTGCCAGCAGTAAGGTCACAGGATCCTACGAGCAGTACTTC. The variable domain in full, with the rest retrieved from reference TRBV2 and TRBJ2-7, is EPEVTQTPSHQVTQMGQEVILRCVPISNHLYFYWYRQILGQKVEFLVSFYNNEISEKSEIFDDQFSVERPDGSNFTLKIRSTKLEDSAMYFCASSKVTGSYEQYFGPGTRLTVT.

Written as DNA, the CDR3 is TGTGCCAGCAGCCACTCAGCAAGCTCCTACGAGCAGTACTTC. Translating gives CASSHSASSYEQYF. V gene TRBV11-3 combines with J gene TRBJ2-7; D is unresolved. Germline V gene data show CDR1 as SGHNT and CDR2 as YENEEA. The CDR3 has 14 amino acids. Trimming shortened V by 5 bases and J by 0 bases, and 11 bases separated the two germline ends.

The V call is TRBV6-5, the J call TRBJ2-1; possible D gene TRBD1, 6 bases. This CDR3 is 14 amino acids long. Germline lookup yields CDR1 MNHEY and CDR2 SVGAGI. Trimming stripped 7 bases from V and 0 bases from J, with 10 bases between. CDR3 DNA sequence: TGTGCCAGCACCTCCAGGGGCTCCTACAATGAGCAGTTCTTC. Translating gives CASTSRGSYNEQFF.

The V call is TRBV5-4, the J call TRBJ2-3; a possible D gene is TRBD1 (8 bases). Germline lookup yields CDR1 SGHNT and CDR2 YYREEE (reference sequence). Trimming removed 6 bases from V and 3 bases from J, with 20 bases in between. This CDR3 spans 16 amino acids. CDR3 sequence: CASKPGGQGATDTQYF. The DNA for the CDR3 is TGTGCCAGCAAGCCGGGAGGCCAGGGGGCGACAGATACGCAGTATTTT.

The chain links TRBV5-6 to TRBJ2-7, with 8 nucleotides matching TRBD2. J lost 6 bases, V lost 4 bases, and 9 bases had no gene match. The germline V gene has CDR1 SGHDT and CDR2 YYEEEE. This CDR3 has 14 residues. The CDR3 nucleotides are TGTGCCAGCAGCACGGGGACTAGATCGAGCGAGCAGTACTTC. Translating it yields CASSTGTRSSEQYF. Full variable domain (missing parts from reference TRBV5-6 and TRBJ2-7): DAGVTQSPTHLIKTRGQQVTLRCSPKSGHDTVSWYQQALGQGPQFIFQYYEEEERQRGNFPDRFSGHQFPNYSSELNVNALLLGDSALYLCASSTGTRSSEQYFGPGTRLTVT.